In this sample, the clone carrying this T cell receptor (beta chain) turned up many times. The antigen is undetermined. The germline gives CDR1 DFQATT, CDR2 SNEGSKA (reference sequence). CDR3 size: 15 residues. This entry comes from a study of T cells in Graves' hyperthyroidism and ophthalmopathy. On the study more broadly: Blood from the periphery was taken at initial diagnosis, before any treatment. Findings and limits, study-wide: In the blood, most expanded thyroid clonotypes above 0.001 appeared as well.

The source material, RNA transcripts, was used to amplify TCR beta CDR3 regions. First-round RT-PCR targeting the TCR CDR3 was performed with the HTBI primer set. Using its own MiXCR run on the multiplex PCR reads, TCRdb lists one record per CDR3 protein. The table shows under 400,000 distinct CDR3 sequences, with 15% to 17% occurring only once. Hyperthyroidism was newly diagnosed in patients aged 18 to 65 (duration under 2 months). Any symptoms of ophthalmopathy came after the first hyperthyroidism diagnosis, from which the blood sample dates. The clonotype comes from a woman aged 18-29 years with Graves' hyperthyroidism that later progressed to Graves' ophthalmopathy. The V and J genes are TRBV20-1 and TRBJ2-1, with TRBD2 identical over 10 bases. The source material was blood. DNA for the CDR3: TGCAGAGCGACCGGACTAGCGGTCTCCTACAATGAGCAGTTCTTC. This gives the protein CRATGLAVSYNEQFF.